The 20 T cell receptor beta chains reported below all come from one sample, sequenced in a study of blood T cell repertoires in COVID-19. Assay used: immunoSEQ multiplex PCR; TCRdb lists only in-frame clones, some missing. The sample has around 290,000 clones; approximately 86% are singletons. The sequenced sample consisted of PBMCs or T cells enriched from blood (not recorded which). Source of these receptors: a woman between 18 and 29 years old who had recovered from COVID-19.

The chain couples TRBV9 to TRBJ1-6, with D unresolved. CDR3 length equals 14 residues. V was clipped by 5 bases and J by 5 bases, with 11 bases between them. Germline V lookup: CDR1 SGDLS, CDR2 YYNGEE. CDR3 residues: CASSRRSDNSPLHF. The CDR3 DNA is TGTGCCAGCAGTCGACGGAGCGATAATTCACCCCTCCACTTT. The full variable domain, its missing parts supplied by reference TRBV9 and TRBJ1-6, is DSGVTQTPKHLITATGQRVTLRCSPRSGDLSVYWYQQSLDQGLQFLIQYYNGEERAKGNILERFSAQQFPDLHSELNLSSLELGDSALYFCASSRRSDNSPLHFGNGTRLTVT.

This clone came up once. The chain carries TRBV18 and TRBJ2-7, with 7 nucleotides matching TRBD1. Germline lookup yields CDR1 KGHSH and CDR2 LQKENI. This CDR3 comprises 14 residues. The V gene end was trimmed by 6 bases and the J gene end by 4 bases; junction bases not matched to a gene: 9. CDR3 in amino acids: CASSPGRGRYEQYF. DNA of the CDR3: TGTGCCAGCTCCCCGGGCAGGGGGAGATACGAGCAGTACTTC.

The chain carries TRBV10-3 and TRBJ2-1, with TRBD2 matching 14 bases. This CDR3 spans 16 amino acids. Germline values: CDR1 ENHRY, CDR2 SYGVKD. The trim removed 6 bases at V and 6 bases at J, leaving 7 bases unmatched. The CDR3 sequence: CAIRGTSGSSSNEQFF. The CDR3 nucleotides are TGTGCCATCAGGGGGACTAGCGGGAGTTCGTCCAATGAGCAGTTCTTC.

The J gene is TRBJ2-5, the V gene TRBV19; 11 bases line up with TRBD2. The J segment lost 4 bases and the V segment lost 4 bases, leaving 5 bases of the junction unmatched. This CDR3 is 15 amino acids long. In germline, CDR1 is LNHDA, CDR2 SQIVND (reference sequence). CDR3 in amino acids: CASSSLAGGPETQYF. The CDR3 DNA sequence: TGTGCCAGTAGTAGTCTAGCGGGGGGCCCAGAGACCCAGTACTTC.

The chain is built from TRBV3-1 (or the pseudogene TRBV3-2) and TRBJ1-5; 8 nucleotides match TRBD1. Germline V gene sequence: CDR1 LGHDT, CDR2 YNNKEL (reference sequence). The V segment lost 4 bases and the J segment 3 bases; nucleotides outside the gene matches: 5. This CDR3 spans 15 amino acids. In nucleotides, the CDR3 is TGTGCCAGCAGCCTCGGACAGGGCCTCAATCAGCCCCAGCATTTT. It specifies CASSLGQGLNQPQHF.

The chain uses TRBV3-1 (or the pseudogene TRBV3-2) and TRBJ2-1, with TRBD1 matching over 9 bases. The CDR3 spans 16 residues. Trimming took 0 bases from V and 3 from J; bases not matched to a gene: 3. The V gene's germline CDR1 is LGHDT and CDR2 YNNKEL (reference sequence). DNA for the CDR3: TGTGCCAGCAGCCAAGATCAGGGACAGGGCTACAATGAGCAGTTCTTC. This encodes CASSQDQGQGYNEQFF.

The chain couples TRBV27 to TRBJ2-4, with D possibly TRBD1 on 6 matching bases. Germline V lookup: CDR1 MNHEY, CDR2 SMNVEV (reference sequence). With 0 bases removed from V and 3 bases from J, the gap between germline ends came to 12 bases. There are 16 residues in the CDR3. The chain's CDR3 is CASSLSLTGIKNIQYF. In DNA form, the CDR3 reads TGTGCCAGCAGTTTATCCCTGACAGGAATCAAAAACATTCAGTACTTC.

V is TRBV30 and J is TRBJ1-3; 10 bases are shared with TRBD1. V shed 3 bases, J shed 0 bases, and the junction held 14 bases outside the gene matches. The V gene's germline CDR1 is GTSNPN and CDR2 SVGIG (reference sequence). This CDR3 region has 19 residues. This chain's CDR3 is CAWRSGTGVTWSSGNTIYF. The CDR3 DNA reads as TGTGCCTGGAGATCCGGGACAGGGGTCACTTGGAGCTCTGGAAACACCATATATTTT.

The V gene is TRBV14, the J gene TRBJ2-3; maybe TRBD2 (5 bases). The CDR3 consists of 14 residues. Trimming took 4 bases from V and 2 from J, leaving 10 bases between them. Germline V gives CDR1 SGHDN, CDR2 FVKESK. CDR3 amino acids: CASSRDYHTDTQYF. CDR3 nucleotides: TGTGCCAGCAGCCGAGACTACCACACAGATACGCAGTATTTT.

This chain connects TRBV11-3 to TRBJ2-1, with 13 bases fitting TRBD2. Germline trimming cut 0 bases from V and 9 bases from J; bases unmatched to any gene: 2. The CDR3 runs 15 residues. CDR1 and CDR2 from the germline V gene are SGHNT and YENEEA. CDR3 sequence reads: CASSLDTSGRVEQFF. The CDR3 DNA is TGTGCCAGCAGCTTAGATACTAGCGGGAGGGTTGAGCAGTTCTTC.

The chain joins TRBV11-3 to TRBJ1-4; 11 bases fit TRBD1. The V gene's germline CDR1 is SGHNT and CDR2 YENEEA. J lost 8 bases, V lost 7 bases, and 3 bases had no gene match. CDR3 length: 13 amino acids. The DNA of the CDR3 is TGTGCCAGCAAACGGGACAGGGGGGAAAAACTGTTTTTT. It translates to CASKRDRGEKLFF.

A remark on this clone: Other DNA variants within this sample encode the same CDR3. The chain links TRBV28 to TRBJ1-1; D possibly corresponds to TRBD1 (5 bases). The V and J ends lost 8 bases and 1 base respectively, with 14 bases between them. CDR3 length: 14 residues. In germline, CDR1 is MDHEN, CDR2 SYDVKM. The CDR3 is CASSLTQGNTEAFF. As DNA, the CDR3 is TGTGCCAGCTCCTTAACGCAGGGGAACACTGAAGCTTTCTTT.

The CDR3 is CASSGRGVPRDHGYTF. In DNA, the CDR3 is TGCGCCAGCAGCGGCAGGGGGGTGCCCAGGGACCATGGCTACACCTTC. The gene calls are TRBV5-1 and TRBJ1-2, with 7 bases lining up with TRBD1. Germline CDR1 is SGHRS and CDR2 is YFSETQ. Trimming removed 4 bases from V and 6 bases from J; junction bases left unmatched: 15. The CDR3 has 16 residues.

Only one count was recorded for this clone. This sequence joins TRBV7-2 and TRBJ1-6; possibly TRBD1 for D (6 bases). The CDR3 consists of 15 residues. V dropped 5 bases and J dropped 9 bases, with 17 bases sitting between them. Germline lookup yields CDR1 SGHTA and CDR2 FQGNSA. The CDR3 coding sequence is TGTGCCAGCAGCCCGTTACAGGGCGGATCTTCACCCCTCCACTTT. It specifies CASSPLQGGSSPLHF.

This chain connects TRBV15 to TRBJ1-4; D not resolved. CDR1 and CDR2 from the germline V gene are LNHNV and YYDKDF (reference sequence). This CDR3 spans 15 amino acids. The V end lost 4 bases, the J end lost 0 bases, and 9 bases lay between the germline ends. The DNA for the CDR3 is TGTGCCACCAGCAACCTACCTGCAACTAATGAAAAACTGTTTTTT. Encoded protein: CATSNLPATNEKLFF.

The chain joins TRBV30 to TRBJ1-3, with no clear D. Germline V lookup: CDR1 GTSNPN, CDR2 SVGIG (reference sequence). Trimming took off 4 bases at V and 0 bases at J, with 22 bases between the two ends. The CDR3 extends over 18 amino acids. The CDR3 nucleotides read TGTGCCTGGACCCCACAAGACACCCTATTCGTCTCTGGAAACACCATATATTTT. It encodes CAWTPQDTLFVSGNTIYF.

The chain couples TRBV9 to TRBJ2-7; the match to TRBD2 covers 8 bases. This CDR3 is built from 15 residues. CDR1 SGDLS and CDR2 YYNGEE come from the germline V gene. The ends lost 0 bases at V and 2 bases at J; junction bases unmatched: 4. The DNA of the CDR3 is TGTGCCAGCAGCGTAGAAGGCGGGGGGCCCTACGAGCAGTACTTC. It encodes CASSVEGGGPYEQYF.

The chain combines TRBV10-3 with TRBJ2-5; 9 bases match TRBD2. Germline CDR1 is ENHRY and CDR2 is SYGVKD. This CDR3 spans 17 amino acids. V gave up 2 bases and J gave up 2 bases; unmatched junction bases: 9. As DNA, the CDR3 is TGTGCCATCAGTGAGATTTGGGCTAGCGGGGATCAAGAGACCCAGTACTTC. This gives the protein CAISEIWASGDQETQYF.

The chain has TRBV6-2 or TRBV6-3 and TRBJ1-5; TRBD1 might be the D (5 bases). V was cut by 5 bases and J by 3 bases, with 8 bases left in between. CDR3 size: 13 residues. Germline V lookup: CDR1 MNHEY, CDR2 SVGEGT. The CDR3 sequence is CASSDRINQPQHF. The CDR3 coding sequence is TGTGCCAGCAGTGACAGAATCAATCAGCCCCAGCATTTT.

This clone was seen just once. V and J are TRBV25-1 and TRBJ2-2, with D possibly being TRBD2 (5 bases). Trimming removed 4 bases from V and 6 bases from J, with 15 bases in between. CDR1 MGHDK and CDR2 SYGVNS come from the germline V gene. This CDR3 region has 15 residues. CDR3 nucleotide sequence: TGTGCCAGCAGTGTAGGCGCGGGTTCCCCCGGGGAGCTGTTTTTT. Its protein is CASSVGAGSPGELFF.